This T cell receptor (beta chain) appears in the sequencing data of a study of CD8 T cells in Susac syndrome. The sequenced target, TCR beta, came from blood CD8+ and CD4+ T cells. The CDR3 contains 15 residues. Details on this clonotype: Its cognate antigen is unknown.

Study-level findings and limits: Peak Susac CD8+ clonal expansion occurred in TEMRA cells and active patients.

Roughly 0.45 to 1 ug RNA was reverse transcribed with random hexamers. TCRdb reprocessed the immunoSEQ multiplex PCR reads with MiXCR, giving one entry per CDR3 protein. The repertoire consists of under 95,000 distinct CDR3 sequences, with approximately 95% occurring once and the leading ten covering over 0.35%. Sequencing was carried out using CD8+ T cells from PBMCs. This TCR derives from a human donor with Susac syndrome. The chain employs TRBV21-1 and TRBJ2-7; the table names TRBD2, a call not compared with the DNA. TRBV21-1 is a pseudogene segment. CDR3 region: CASSKASSGNSEQYF. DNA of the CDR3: TGTGCCAGCAGCAAAGCGTCTAGCGGGAACTCCGAGCAGTACTTC.